This TCR beta chain was observed in a study of blood T cell repertoires in COVID-19. The method was immunoSEQ multiplex PCR; TCRdb's version includes in-frame clones alone and lacks a portion of them. The sample lists some 340,000 clones, about four fifths occurring once. The origin of this receptor is a man under 40 with active or convalescent COVID-19. Input material: peripheral blood.

The chain's CDR3 is CAIDSYNEQFF. DNA of the CDR3: TGTGCCATTGACAGCTACAATGAGCAGTTCTTC. The V and J genes are TRBV10-3 and TRBJ2-1; D is possibly TRBD1 (5 bases). The CDR3 totals 11 residues. Deletions cut 9 bases from V and 3 bases from J, with 6 bases between. Germline CDR1 is ENHRY and CDR2 is SYGVKD.